What follows are 5 T cell receptor beta chains derived from one specimen sequenced in a study of human T cells and chemical hapten exposure. TCRdb independently ran MiXCR on the RACE reads; one entry per CDR3 protein. The data show tens of thousands of distinct CDR3 sequences, 11% seen once. The sample's time point: pre-sensitization, week 0. Treatment noted: therapeutic diphenylcyclopropenone sensitization with weekly scalp DPC. The sequencing here drew on whole blood, taken in connection with sensitization to the hapten diphenylcyclopropenone (DPC). All receptors come from a woman between 45 and 60 years old with alopecia areata. Some clones in this sample may be carry-over from other donors' samples.

About this clonotype itself: Because it lacks the conserved phenylalanine or tryptophan at the end, this CDR3 is likely a read error. The rearrangement joins TRBV7-2 to TRBJ1-2; TRBD1 aligns across 8 bases. The V gene's germline CDR1 is SGHTA and CDR2 FQGNSA. The CDR3 has 12 residues. After removal of 5 bases from V and 9 bases from J, the junction contained 5 bases not matched to a gene. CDR3 bases: TGTGCCAGCAGCATCGGACAGGGCCGCTACACCTCC. Translation: CASSIGQGRYTS.

This clonotype was detected many times. This sequence joins TRBV20-1 and TRBJ2-5; D might be TRBD2 (5 bases). Between the trimmed V and J ends, which lost 7 bases and 6 bases, there was a span of 15 bases. The CDR3 is 12 amino acids. Germline-derived CDR1 and CDR2 are DFQATT and SNEGSKA (reference sequence). The CDR3 region has the DNA TGCAGTGTACGGACTTCTAGACAGACCCAGTACTTC. Translating it yields CSVRTSRQTQYF.

This clonotype has a handful of counts. The rearrangement joins TRBV18 to TRBJ2-6; D gene ambiguous. Germline-derived CDR1 and CDR2 are KGHSH and LQKENI. The V and J ends lost 1 base and 0 bases respectively, with 19 bases between them. This CDR3 spans 20 amino acids. CDR3 DNA: TGTGCCAGCTCACCACTCCCAGCAGGCGGTAAATTCTCTGGGGCCAACGTCCTGACTTTC. This sequence encodes CASSPLPAGGKFSGANVLTF.

This clonotype was recorded many times. This chain joins TRBV3-1 and TRBJ1-4; D unclear. The CDR3 loop spans 16 amino acids. Germline loops: CDR1 LGHDT, CDR2 YNNKEL (reference sequence). Trimming left V 4 bases short and J 4 bases short, with 16 bases between. The CDR3 DNA follows: TGTGCCAGCAGCCCACGCTGGGCCGTCAATAATGAAAAACTGTTTTTT. It encodes CASSPRWAVNNEKLFF.

This clonotype has a count of ten or more. The rearrangement joins TRBV28 to TRBJ2-1, with 7 nucleotides matching TRBD2. Looked up from germline, CDR1 is MDHEN and CDR2 is SYDVKM. CDR3 length equals 14 residues. Trimming at V came to 7 bases and at J to 7 bases, leaving 10 bases not matched to a gene. Here the CDR3 reads CASTIGLVRNEQFF. CDR3 nucleotides: TGTGCCAGCACCATCGGACTAGTTAGAAATGAGCAGTTCTTC.